This T cell receptor (beta chain) was sequenced in a study of T cell changes during pregnancy in multiple sclerosis. The V and J ends lost 3 bases and 2 bases, in that order; junction bases with no gene match: 4. CDR1 is SGHRS, CDR2 YFSETQ, per germline. The CDR3 length is 15 residues. Libraries were prepared by immunoSEQ multiplex PCR; TCRdb keeps only in-frame clonotypes and omits some of them. The data contain about 42,000 clones, approximately 81% of them singletons. The chain combines TRBV5-1 with TRBJ2-3; TRBD1 matches 9 bases. This clonotype was sampled from a female donor with multiple sclerosis, enrolled in a pregnancy study. The material was CD4+ T cells from peripheral blood mononuclear cells, obtained before pregnancy. The CDR3 spells CASSSGQGYTDTQYF. The DNA of the CDR3 is TGCGCCAGCAGCTCCGGACAGGGGTACACAGATACGCAGTATTTT.